The 19 T cell receptor beta chains presented below share a single source sample, sequenced in a study of cytomegalovirus exposure and HLA in healthy donors. The primer mix had 60 Vbeta and 13 Jbeta primers. Sequencing used immunoSEQ multiplex PCR; TCRdb keeps in-frame clones, though not all of them. The sample includes approximately 200,000 clones, roughly four fifths of them seen just once. The source material was PBMCs. Source of these receptors: a woman younger than 35 in good health and CMV-seropositive.

The gene calls are TRBV4-2 and TRBJ1-2; D is unresolved. Looked up from germline, CDR1 is LGHNA and CDR2 is YNFKEQ. The CDR3 consists of 15 residues. V was pared by 1 base and J by 4 bases, with 13 bases between. CDR3 protein: CASSQGARVGYGYTF. In DNA form, the CDR3 reads TGTGCCAGCAGCCAAGGAGCGCGTGTTGGCTATGGCTACACCTTC.

This chain's CDR3 is CASSLARWDTQYF. DNA for the CDR3: TGTGCCAGCAGCTTAGCGCGGTGGGATACGCAGTATTTT. J is TRBJ2-3 and V is TRBV7-7; D not certain. In germline, CDR1 is SSHAT, CDR2 FNYEAQ (reference sequence). V was pared by 0 bases and J by 6 bases, with 7 bases between. This CDR3 is built from 13 residues.

The V gene is TRBV7-9, the J gene TRBJ1-1, with D maybe TRBD1 (5 bases). This CDR3 contains 12 residues. Trimming removed 5 bases at V and 12 bases at J, with 16 bases between. CDR1 is SEHNR and CDR2 is FQNEAQ in the germline V gene (reference sequence). CDR3 protein: CASSPRTRQSFF. For the CDR3, the DNA is TGTGCCAGCAGCCCCAGAACACGACAGTCTTTCTTT.

This clone was detected once. This chain uses TRBV4-2 with TRBJ1-5, with D possibly matching TRBD1 (5 bases). Trimming removed 0 bases at V and 6 bases at J, with 12 bases between. The CDR3 has 15 amino acids. Per the germline V gene, CDR1 is LGHNA and CDR2 is YNFKEQ. The CDR3 DNA reads TGTGCCAGCAGCCAAGAGGGGGGAGGTCCTCAGCCCCAGCATTTT. Protein sequence: CASSQEGGGPQPQHF.

CDR3 bases: TGTGCCAGCAGTGTGGACAGCTTCAAAAACACAGATACGCAGTATTTT. Protein: CASSVDSFKNTDTQYF. The chain links TRBV2 to TRBJ2-3, with a possible D match to TRBD1 (6 bases). V was trimmed by 4 bases and J by 2 bases, leaving 16 bases between them. Germline V gene data show CDR1 as SNHLY and CDR2 as FYNNEI. This CDR3 has 16 amino acids.

V is TRBV6-6 and J is TRBJ2-5; 9 bases are shared with TRBD2. The junction had 7 bases not matched to a gene; V was cut back by 6 bases and J by 5 bases. Germline-derived CDR1 and CDR2 are MNHNY and SVGAGI (reference sequence). This CDR3 contains 14 residues. The CDR3 DNA reads as TGTGCCAGCAGCGGCGGGGGGGCGTTGGAGACCCAGTACTTC. Its translation is CASSGGGALETQYF.

The chain is built from TRBV18 and TRBJ1-2; the match to TRBD1 covers 8 bases. Germline V gene data show CDR1 as KGHSH and CDR2 as LQKENI. With V trimmed by 6 bases and J by 2 bases, 5 bases remained unmatched. The CDR3 is 14 amino acids. The CDR3 reads CASSATGGNYGYTF. The CDR3 nucleotides read TGTGCCAGCTCGGCTACAGGGGGGAACTATGGCTACACCTTC.

The chain recombines TRBV5-4 with TRBJ2-5; TRBD2 aligns across 13 bases. This CDR3 is built from 17 residues. Trimming cost V 3 bases and J 4 bases; bases outside gene matches: 9. Germline V lookup: CDR1 SGHNT, CDR2 YYREEE (reference sequence). Here the CDR3 DNA reads TGTGCCAGCAGCTCTGCCGGACTAGCGGGGGAGGGAGAGACCCAGTACTTC. Residues: CASSSAGLAGEGETQYF.

This sequence joins TRBV9 and TRBJ1-2; TRBD1 aligns across 11 bases. There are 11 residues in the CDR3. V trimming: 6 bases; J trimming: 10 bases; junction bases outside the gene matches: 2. Per germline, CDR1 SGDLS and CDR2 YYNGEE. CDR3 sequence: CASMDRGLYTF. The CDR3 bases are TGTGCCAGCATGGACAGGGGGCTCTACACCTTC.

V usage is TRBV19 and J usage is TRBJ1-6; D perhaps matches TRBD1 (5 bases). Germline V lookup: CDR1 LNHDA, CDR2 SQIVND (reference sequence). This CDR3 contains 15 residues. The V gene lost 5 bases and the J gene lost 4 bases, with 12 bases spanning the gap. CDR3 sequence: CASSAGRNYNSPLHF. The CDR3 coding sequence is TGTGCCAGTAGTGCGGGACGGAATTATAATTCACCCCTCCACTTT.

V is TRBV11-2 and J is TRBJ1-2; 7 bases are shared with TRBD1. Germline loops: CDR1 SGHAT, CDR2 FQNNGV. This CDR3 has 18 residues. The V segment lost 1 base and the J segment 4 bases; nucleotides outside the gene matches: 15. The CDR3 loop reads CASSLGRGRQGPFYGYTF. Here the CDR3 DNA reads TGTGCCAGCAGCTTAGGAAGGGGCCGACAGGGCCCGTTCTATGGCTACACCTTC.

In DNA, the CDR3 is TGTGCCAGCAGCCCTGACAGGGGCTCCTACAATGAGCAGTTCTTC. Protein: CASSPDRGSYNEQFF. The V call is TRBV11-3, the J call TRBJ2-1, with TRBD1 matching over 8 bases. CDR1 is SGHNT, CDR2 YENEEA, per germline. The CDR3 spans 15 residues. Trimming took 5 bases from V and 0 from J; bases not matched to a gene: 3.

This chain links TRBV27 with TRBJ2-1; D may be TRBD2 (7 bases). The CDR3 consists of 15 residues. The germline CDR1 and CDR2 sequences are MNHEY and SMNVEV (reference sequence). Trimming shortened V by 3 bases and J by 9 bases, and 18 bases separated the two germline ends. The CDR3 sequence: CASSFRGAIGGEQFF. CDR3 DNA: TGTGCCAGCAGTTTTCGGGGGGCTATAGGAGGTGAGCAGTTCTTC.

This clone was counted only a few times. The gene calls are TRBV7-2 and TRBJ1-6, with D uncertain. The length of the CDR3 is 16 residues. CDR1 is SGHTA, CDR2 FQGNSA, per germline. V was clipped by 2 bases and J by 0 bases, with 8 bases between them. The CDR3 nucleotides read TGTGCCAGCAGCTTATACGGGAGCTCCTATAATTCACCCCTCCACTTT. Protein sequence: CASSLYGSSYNSPLHF.

The V gene is TRBV7-2, the J gene TRBJ2-1; 10 bases match TRBD2. Germline assignment: CDR1 SGHTA and CDR2 FQGNSA. The V gene end was trimmed by 2 bases and the J gene end by 10 bases; junction bases not matched to a gene: 5. The CDR3 contains 14 residues. CDR3 sequence reads: CASSLLLAGQEQFF. CDR3 bases: TGTGCCAGCAGCTTATTACTAGCGGGGCAAGAGCAGTTCTTC.

The J gene is TRBJ2-6, the V gene TRBV19; D gene unclear. The V gene lost 3 bases and the J gene lost 0 bases, with 6 bases spanning the gap. The germline gives CDR1 LNHDA, CDR2 SQIVND (reference sequence). The CDR3 extends over 15 amino acids. CDR3 nucleotide sequence: TGTGCCAGTAGTATTTCGCGCTCTGGGGCCAACGTCCTGACTTTC. It is translated as CASSISRSGANVLTF.

This clone was recorded a few times. V and J are TRBV6-5 and TRBJ1-1; 7 nucleotides line up with TRBD1. The CDR3 is 12 residues long. J lost 6 bases, V lost 3 bases, and 1 base had no gene match. Germline-derived CDR1 and CDR2 are MNHEY and SVGAGI. The CDR3 loop reads CASSYDRAEAFF. The DNA for the CDR3 is TGTGCCAGCAGTTATGACAGGGCTGAAGCTTTCTTT.

V gene TRBV5-1 combines with J gene TRBJ1-5, with D possibly TRBD1 on 5 matching bases. Trimming cost V 0 bases and J 5 bases, with 12 bases left between them. Germline CDR1 is SGHRS and CDR2 is YFSETQ. The CDR3 totals 15 residues. Here the CDR3 reads CASSLAGTGDQPQHF. The CDR3 bases are TGCGCCAGCAGCTTGGCAGGAACAGGCGATCAGCCCCAGCATTTT.

The chain employs TRBV9 and TRBJ2-7; TRBD1 is a possible D gene (6 bases). CDR3 length: 14 residues. Germline V gene data show CDR1 as SGDLS and CDR2 as YYNGEE. Between the trimmed V and J ends, which lost 0 bases and 4 bases, there was a span of 11 bases. In nucleotides, the CDR3 is TGTGCCAGCAGCGTAGATACACAGGGATACGAGCAGTACTTC. The encoded protein is CASSVDTQGYEQYF.